This T cell receptor beta chain was found in a study of T cell repertoires in cytomegalovirus infection. Across the study: Epitope selection comprised recently identified HLA-C-restricted CMV epitopes and well-studied HLA-B-restricted CMV epitopes. The public TCR beta signatures pointed to both CMV infection and matching HLA type. Whole-study findings and limits: Cumulative frequency (of public TCR beta family members) identified carriers of CMV plus the relevant HLA. CMV-specific TCR beta clonotypes restricted by HLA-C were the ones dominating the ex vivo response.

TCRdb re-analysed the reads in MiXCR, keeping a single row per CDR3 protein. The sample has about 920,000 distinct CDR3 sequences, 31% seen once. The CDR3 is 17 amino acids. Per the germline V gene, CDR1 is SGHVS and CDR2 is FNYEAQ. The V and J ends lost 0 bases and 8 bases, in that order; junction bases with no gene match: 10. This clonotype was recorded at least ten times. As yet, its antigen is unknown. The sequencing used cultured CD8+ T cells from PBMCs, collected from culture after CMV antigen stimulation. The sequence was obtained from a human donor in good health (CMV status not recorded). Some clones in this sample may be carry-over from other donors' samples. The rearrangement uses TRBV7-6 and TRBJ2-1; 10 bases are shared with TRBD2. In DNA, the CDR3 is TGTGCCAGCAGCTTAGCGAGCGGGGGGGCTTCTATCGATGAGCAGTTCTTC. Its translation is CASSLASGGASIDEQFF.